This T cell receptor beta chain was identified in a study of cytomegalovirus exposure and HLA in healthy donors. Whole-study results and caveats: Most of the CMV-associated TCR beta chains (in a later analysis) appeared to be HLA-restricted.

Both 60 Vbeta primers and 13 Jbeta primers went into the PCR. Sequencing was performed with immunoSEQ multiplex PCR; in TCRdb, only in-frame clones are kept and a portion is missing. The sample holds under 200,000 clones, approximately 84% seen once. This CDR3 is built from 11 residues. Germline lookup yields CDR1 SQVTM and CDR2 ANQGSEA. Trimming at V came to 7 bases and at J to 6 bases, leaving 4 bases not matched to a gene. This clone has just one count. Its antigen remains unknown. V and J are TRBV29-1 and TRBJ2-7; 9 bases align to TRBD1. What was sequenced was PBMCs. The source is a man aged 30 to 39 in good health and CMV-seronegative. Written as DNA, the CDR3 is TGCAGCGCCGGGACAGGGCCCGAGCAGTACTTC. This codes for CSAGTGPEQYF.